These 18 T cell receptor beta chains share one sample of origin, sequenced in a study of Ad26.COV2.S vaccination and SARS-CoV-2 variants. The data were produced by immunoSEQ multiplex PCR, yet TCRdb's version contains in-frame clones alone and is incomplete. The table lists hundreds of thousands of clones, 80% to 90% of them singletons, with around 1.4% in the top ten. Treatment: around 19 received Ad26.COV2.S at low or high dose, single or two shots; 5 received placebo; per-sample allocation not given. Following the first vaccine or placebo injection, samples were taken on day 63. Material: peripheral blood, obtained in a trial of Ad26.COV2.S vaccine versus placebo. These receptors originate from a person between 18 and 65 years old who received the Ad26.COV2.S COVID-19 vaccine or a placebo.

The V gene is TRBV7-8, the J gene TRBJ1-5; D may be TRBD1 (6 bases). This CDR3 is built from 14 residues. With 2 bases removed from V and 3 bases from J, the gap between germline ends came to 8 bases. In germline, CDR1 is SGHVS, CDR2 FQNEAQ. The CDR3 sequence: CASSLSGDNQPQHF. DNA of the CDR3: TGTGCCAGCAGCTTATCAGGGGACAATCAGCCCCAGCATTTT.

The rearrangement joins TRBV9 to TRBJ1-6, with 7 bases aligning to TRBD1. V was clipped by 0 bases and J by 9 bases; unmatched bases: 3. The CDR3 has 14 residues. Germline V lookup: CDR1 SGDLS, CDR2 YYNGEE. The chain's CDR3 is CASSVVGGSSPLHF. CDR3 sequence (DNA): TGTGCCAGCAGCGTAGTAGGGGGCAGTTCACCCCTCCACTTT.

This clone appeared a single time. This chain links TRBV5-1 with TRBJ1-1; TRBD1 is a possible D gene (6 bases). CDR3 length: 11 residues. V lost 4 bases, J lost 8 bases, and 9 bases lay in between. Germline V gene data show CDR1 as SGHRS and CDR2 as YFSETQ. The CDR3 loop is CASSGDREAFF. CDR3 nucleotide sequence: TGCGCCAGCAGCGGAGACAGGGAAGCTTTCTTT. The full variable domain, its missing parts supplied by reference TRBV5-1 and TRBJ1-1, is KAGVTQTPRYLIKTRGQQVTLSCSPISGHRSVSWYQQTPGQGLQFLFEYFSETQRNKGNFPGRFSGRQFSNSRSEMNVSTLELGDSALYLCASSGDREAFFGQGTRLTVV.

The chain uses TRBV11-2 and TRBJ2-7; 7 nucleotides align to TRBD1. Losses at the gene ends were 5 bases for V and 0 bases for J; bases not matched to a gene: 13. The CDR3 runs 17 residues. CDR1 and CDR2 (germline): SGHAT, FQNNGV. This chain's CDR3 is CASSPYGTAPYSYEQYF. CDR3 in DNA: TGTGCCAGCAGCCCCTATGGGACAGCCCCCTACTCCTACGAGCAGTACTTC.

Only a few counts were recorded for this clone. V usage is TRBV18 and J usage is TRBJ1-1; 7 positions agree with TRBD1. V lost 8 bases and J lost 4; bases outside the gene matches: 7. This CDR3 spans 13 amino acids. Looked up from germline, CDR1 is KGHSH and CDR2 is LQKENI. The CDR3 reads CASARGPGTEAFF. CDR3 bases: TGTGCCAGCGCAAGGGGGCCTGGCACTGAAGCTTTCTTT.

J is TRBJ2-3 and V is TRBV19; 8 nucleotides line up with TRBD2. In germline, CDR1 is LNHDA, CDR2 SQIVND (reference sequence). This CDR3 comprises 15 residues. Unmatched junction bases numbered 9, after V lost 9 bases and J lost 1 base. The CDR3 DNA sequence: TGTGCCAGGGTGGGGCGGGAGGCTGGCACAGATACGCAGTATTTT. Its protein product is CARVGREAGTDTQYF.

This clone was seen only once. This rearrangement joins TRBV29-1 to TRBJ1-1; D is possibly TRBD1 (5 bases). There are 11 residues in the CDR3. The V end lost 4 bases, the J end lost 11 bases, and 14 bases lay between the germline ends. Germline V gene data show CDR1 as SQVTM and CDR2 as ANQGSEA. CDR3 region: CSVVGRGEAFF. The CDR3 DNA follows: TGCAGCGTTGTGGGACGGGGGGAGGCTTTCTTT.

This clone was seen just once. The chain is built from TRBV21-1 and TRBJ2-5; the DNA was not used to check the table's D call, TRBD1. TRBV21-1 is listed as a pseudogene. The CDR3 contains 20 residues. The CDR3 DNA reads TGTGCCAGCAGCAAGACCCGAAGGTCCCCCACAGGGGGGATTCAAGAGACCCAGTACTTC. Its translation is CASSKTRRSPTGGIQETQYF.

This CDR3 is CASSAGQNYGYTF. The DNA of the CDR3 is TGTGCCAGCAGCGCGGGACAGAACTATGGCTACACCTTC. The chain combines TRBV7-2 with TRBJ1-2, with 7 bases matching TRBD1. Trimming cost V 5 bases and J 2 bases; bases outside gene matches: 2. The germline V gene encodes CDR1 SGHTA and CDR2 FQGNSA. The CDR3 runs to 13 residues.

V and J are TRBV25-1 and TRBJ2-4; tentative D call: TRBD1 (5 bases). The CDR3 is 16 residues long. Trimming took off 6 bases at V and 0 bases at J, with 15 bases between the two ends. Per germline, CDR1 MGHDK and CDR2 SYGVNS. CDR3 loop: CASSPAQGEAKNIQYF. The DNA of the CDR3 is TGTGCCAGCAGCCCGGCGCAGGGTGAAGCCAAAAACATTCAGTACTTC. Using reference TRBV25-1 and TRBJ2-4 for the parts outside the CDR3, the full variable domain is EADIYQTPRYLVIGTGKKITLECSQTMGHDKMYWYQQDPGMELHLIHYSYGVNSTEKGDLSSESTVSRIRTEHFPLTLESARPSHTSQYLCASSPAQGEAKNIQYFGAGTRLSVL.

This rearrangement joins TRBV27 to TRBJ1-5; 10 nucleotides line up with TRBD1. The length of the CDR3 is 17 residues. V shed 4 bases and J 1 base; nucleotides not matched to a gene: 7. Germline CDR1 MNHEY, CDR2 SMNVEV (reference sequence). The CDR3 here is CASSSNPGQGSNQPQHF. As DNA, the CDR3 is TGTGCCAGCAGTTCTAATCCGGGACAGGGGAGCAATCAGCCCCAGCATTTT.

The chain couples TRBV20-1 to TRBJ1-1; D may be TRBD1 (5 bases). Germline V gene data show CDR1 as DFQATT and CDR2 as SNEGSKA (reference sequence). The CDR3 runs to 11 residues. The V and J ends lost 1 base and 10 bases respectively, with 10 bases between them. The CDR3 here is CSARGRVGAFF. CDR3 nucleotide sequence: TGCAGTGCTAGAGGCAGGGTGGGAGCTTTCTTT.

The gene calls are TRBV29-1 and TRBJ2-3, with D possibly being TRBD1 (5 bases). The CDR3 loop spans 10 amino acids. Germline V gives CDR1 SQVTM, CDR2 ANQGSEA. V lost 7 bases to trimming and J lost 10 bases, with 12 bases between them. Here the CDR3 reads CSASTEAQYF. CDR3 coding DNA: TGCAGCGCCTCGACAGAAGCGCAGTATTTT.

This clone was seen only once. The chain links TRBV14 to TRBJ1-1; perhaps TRBD1 as D (6 bases). Germline V gene sequence: CDR1 SGHDN, CDR2 FVKESK. This CDR3 spans 21 amino acids. V lost 4 bases, J lost 0 bases, and 30 bases lay in between. The CDR3 loop reads CASSRIRGGLFPIKMNTEAFF. CDR3 DNA: TGTGCCAGCAGCCGGATCAGGGGAGGACTATTCCCTATAAAGATGAACACTGAAGCTTTCTTT.

The rearrangement links TRBV10-3 to TRBJ1-5; 8 nucleotides line up with TRBD1. CDR1 and CDR2 from the germline V gene are ENHRY and SYGVKD. CDR3 length: 13 amino acids. Losses at the gene ends were 4 bases for V and 7 bases for J; bases not matched to a gene: 3. The CDR3 reads CAISGTGNQPQHF. CDR3 bases: TGTGCCATCAGTGGGACAGGGAACCAGCCCCAGCATTTT.

This clone was found once. The DNA for the CDR3 is TGCGCCAGCAGCCAAGATCTGGCTAGCGGGAGGTACAATGAGCAGTTCTTC. This encodes CASSQDLASGRYNEQFF. This chain connects TRBV4-3 to TRBJ2-1; 11 nucleotides align to TRBD2. The CDR3 has 17 residues. CDR1 and CDR2 (germline): LGHNA, YSLEER. Trimming took 0 bases from V and 4 from J; bases not matched to a gene: 5.

V is TRBV5-4 and J is TRBJ2-1, with TRBD2 matching over 7 bases. Looked up from germline, CDR1 is SGHNT and CDR2 is YYREEE (reference sequence). V was pared by 4 bases and J by 6 bases, with 10 bases of the junction left unmatched. The CDR3 covers 15 residues. CDR3 nucleotides: TGTGCCAGCAGCCCCCGTCCGCCGGGAGGCAATGAGCAGTTCTTC. This translates into CASSPRPPGGNEQFF. The variable domain in full, completed from reference TRBV5-4 and TRBJ2-1, reads ETGVTQSPTHLIKTRGQQVTLRCSSQSGHNTVSWYQQALGQGPQFIFQYYREEENGRGNFPPRFSGLQFPNYSSELNVNALELDDSALYLCASSPRPPGGNEQFFGPGTRLTVL.

The chain combines TRBV13 with TRBJ2-7, with D unclear. Germline loops: CDR1 PRHDT, CDR2 FYEKMQ (reference sequence). Trimming took 8 bases from V and 0 from J, leaving 14 bases between them. The length of the CDR3 is 14 residues. Here the CDR3 DNA reads TGTGCCAGCGGCTCTTCCCGAGGCTCCTACGAGCAGTACTTC. Its protein is CASGSSRGSYEQYF.